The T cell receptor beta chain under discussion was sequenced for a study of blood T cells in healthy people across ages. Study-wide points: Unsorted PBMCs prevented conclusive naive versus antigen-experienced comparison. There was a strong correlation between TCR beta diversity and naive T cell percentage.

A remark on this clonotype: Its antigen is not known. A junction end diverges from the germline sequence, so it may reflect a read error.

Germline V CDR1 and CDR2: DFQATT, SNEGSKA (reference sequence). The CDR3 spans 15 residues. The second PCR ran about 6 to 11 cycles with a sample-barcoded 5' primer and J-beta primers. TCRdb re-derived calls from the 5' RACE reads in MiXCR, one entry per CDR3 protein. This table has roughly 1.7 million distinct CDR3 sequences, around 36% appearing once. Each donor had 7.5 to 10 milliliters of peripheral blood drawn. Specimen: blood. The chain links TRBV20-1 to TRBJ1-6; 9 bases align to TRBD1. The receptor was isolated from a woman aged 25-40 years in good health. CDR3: CSARRTGTGNSPRHF. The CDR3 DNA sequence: TGCAGTGCTAGACGCACCGGGACAGGGAATTCACCCCGCCACTTT.